This is a list of T cell receptor beta chains from one sample in a study of blood T cell repertoires in COVID-19. The assay was immunoSEQ multiplex PCR, and TCRdb's table has in-frame clones only and misses some. The sample yields around 100,000 clones, around nine tenths seen once. The material sequenced was peripheral blood. The receptors come from a human donor in a cohort sampled during active COVID-19. CDR3s include the opening cysteine and the closing phenylalanine or tryptophan. The order of the fields is clone size, CDR3 length, V gene, J gene, D gene, CDR3 DNA, CDR3 protein. The D gene is left open where the match is weak. Clone size is not always given. Where it is, it says once, few, many or a class for expanded clones.

-	15	TRBV10-3	TRBJ2-5	TRBD2	TGTGCCATCAGCGTAGTAGCGGGGGGGCTGGAGACCCAGTACTTC	CAISVVAGGLETQYF
-	15	TRBV7-9	TRBJ2-1	TRBD2	TGTGCCAGCGCCCTGAGCGGGAGTTCGTACAATGAGCAGTTCTTC	CASALSGSSYNEQFF
-	19	TRBV4-3	TRBJ2-5	TRBD2	TGCGCCAGCAGCCCCGGCCCCCGGACTAGCGGGAGCCGACAAGAGACCCAGTACTTC	CASSPGPRTSGSRQETQYF
few	13	TRBV7-9	TRBJ2-2	-	TGTGCCAGCAGCGCCGACGCGGCGGGGGAGCTGTTTTTT	CASSADAAGELFF
once	16	TRBV5-1	TRBJ2-7	TRBD1	TGCGCCAGCAGCTTGGGGAGGGGACAGGGTGTCCACGAGCAGTACTTC	CASSLGRGQGVHEQYF
-	13	TRBV7-9	TRBJ1-4	TRBD1	TGTGCCAGCAGGCGGGACAGTGAGGAAAAACTGTTTTTT	CASRRDSEEKLFF
-	17	TRBV5-8	TRBJ2-5	TRBD1	TGTGCCAGCAGCTTGGGAAGGGGACAGGGTATACTAGAGACCCAGTACTTC	CASSLGRGQGILETQYF
-	14	TRBV27	TRBJ2-1	TRBD2	TGTGCCAGCAGTTTAGTAGCGGGGTACAATGAGCAGTTCTTC	CASSLVAGYNEQFF
-	15	TRBV6-5	TRBJ2-1	TRBD1	TGTGCCAGCAGCGACACAGGGGGCGCGTTAAATGAGCAGTTCTTC	CASSDTGGALNEQFF
-	12	TRBV29-1	TRBJ1-2	-	TGCAGCGTGCTGACGGACAGTCATGGCTACACCTTC	CSVLTDSHGYTF
-	19	TRBV5-8	TRBJ2-4	TRBD2	TGTGCCAGCAGCAACCTACGGACTAGCGGGGGCCCATACAAAAACATTCAGTACTTC	CASSNLRTSGGPYKNIQYF
-	16	TRBV11-2	TRBJ2-2	TRBD2	TGTGCCAGCGGTAACCTGGCGGGGGTAAACACCGGGGAGCTGTTTTTT	CASGNLAGVNTGELFF
-	15	TRBV27	TRBJ2-7	TRBD1	TGTGCCAGCAGTCTCCGGGACAGGGGGCGGCACGAGCAGTACTTC	CASSLRDRGRHEQYF
-	13	TRBV29-1	TRBJ1-5	-	TGCAGCGTTGGAGGGCGTGGGGATCAGCCCCAGCATTTT	CSVGGRGDQPQHF
-	14	TRBV19	TRBJ1-2	TRBD1	TGTGCCAGTACCCCAACAGGGGCTGTCTATGGCTACACCTTC	CASTPTGAVYGYTF
-	13	TRBV7-9	TRBJ1-2	TRBD1	TGTGCCAGCACCCCGCAGGGGGCGGGTGGCTACACCTTC	CASTPQGAGGYTF
-	16	TRBV14	TRBJ2-7	-	TGTGCCAGCAGCCAAGATAGTAGGACTGTCATCTACGAGCAGTACTTC	CASSQDSRTVIYEQYF
-	18	TRBV9	TRBJ2-3	TRBD2	TGTGCCAGCAGCCCCAAGGGTGGGACTAGCGGGGGGGCGGATACGCAGTATTTT	CASSPKGGTSGGADTQYF
-	13	TRBV19	TRBJ1-6	TRBD1	TGTGCCAGTAGAAGGACAGGGCTCTCACCCCTCCACTTT	CASRRTGLSPLHF
once	14	TRBV6-6	TRBJ2-3	TRBD2	TGTGCCAGCAGTTCGACTAGCGGGATTGATACGCAGTATTTT	CASSSTSGIDTQYF
-	16	TRBV19	TRBJ2-3	-	TGTGCCAGTAGTATCATAGGCCTAGCCCGTAGAGATACGCAGTATTTT	CASSIIGLARRDTQYF
-	15	TRBV5-1	TRBJ2-5	TRBD2	TGCGCCAGCAGCGGTGGGTCTAGCGGCCAAGAGACCCAGTACTTC	CASSGGSSGQETQYF
-	15	TRBV3-1/TRBV3-2	TRBJ1-2	-	TGTGCCAGCAGCCAAGGGCCAGGGGATAACTATGGCTACACCTTC	CASSQGPGDNYGYTF
-	15	TRBV19	TRBJ1-2	-	TGTGCCAGTAGTGCGGACGGGAATAGTGGCTATGGCTACACCTTC	CASSADGNSGYGYTF
-	15	TRBV2	TRBJ2-1	TRBD2	TGTGCCAGCAGTGGCCCTAGCGGGAGAGTAGATGAGCAGTTCTTC	CASSGPSGRVDEQFF
once	14	TRBV6-6	TRBJ2-7	TRBD2	TGTGCCAGCAGTCCTCGGGGGGAGGATTACGAGCAGTACTTC	CASSPRGEDYEQYF
-	16	TRBV5-1	TRBJ2-2	TRBD2	TGCGCCAGCAGCCCACCTAGCGGGGTAAACACCGGGGAGCTGTTTTTT	CASSPPSGVNTGELFF
-	15	TRBV9	TRBJ1-1	TRBD1	TGTGCCAGCAGCGTAGGTGGGACAGGGGGCACTGAAGCTTTCTTT	CASSVGGTGGTEAFF
once	17	TRBV10-3	TRBJ1-1	-	TGTGCCATCAGTGAATTCGGGGGGCAAATAATGAACACTGAAGCTTTCTTT	CAISEFGGQIMNTEAFF
once	15	TRBV7-2	TRBJ2-7	TRBD2	TGTGCCAGCAGCATAGCGGGAGCCTCGGGGTACGAGCAGTACTTC	CASSIAGASGYEQYF
-	12	TRBV9	TRBJ2-1	-	TGTGCCAGCAGCCCTCCGACAGGTAGACAGTTCTTC	CASSPPTGRQFF
-	13	TRBV18	TRBJ2-1	TRBD1	TGTGCCAGCCGGGACAGCGATAACAATGAGCAGTTCTTC	CASRDSDNNEQFF
-	15	TRBV4-1	TRBJ2-5	TRBD1	TGCGCCAGCAGCCAAGAAGGCAGGGGGCAGGAGACCCAGTACTTC	CASSQEGRGQETQYF
-	13	TRBV6-5	TRBJ1-2	TRBD1	TGTGCCAGCACCCCCGGGACAGCCTATGGCTACACCTTC	CASTPGTAYGYTF
-	15	TRBV2	TRBJ2-1	TRBD1	TGTGCCAGCAGTGAAGCCAGGGGGCTAGGGAATGAGCAGTTCTTC	CASSEARGLGNEQFF